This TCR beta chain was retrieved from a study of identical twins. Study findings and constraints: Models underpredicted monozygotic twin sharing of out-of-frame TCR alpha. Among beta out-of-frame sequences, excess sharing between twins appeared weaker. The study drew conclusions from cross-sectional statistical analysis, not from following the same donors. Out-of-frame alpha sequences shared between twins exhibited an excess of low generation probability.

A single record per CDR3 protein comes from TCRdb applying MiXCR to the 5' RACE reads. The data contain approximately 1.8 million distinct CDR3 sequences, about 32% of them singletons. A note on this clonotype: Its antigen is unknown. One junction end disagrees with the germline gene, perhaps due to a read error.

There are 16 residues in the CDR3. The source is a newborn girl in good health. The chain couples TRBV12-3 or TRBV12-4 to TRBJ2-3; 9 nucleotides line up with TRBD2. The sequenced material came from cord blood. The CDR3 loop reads CASSPISGRTIDAQYF. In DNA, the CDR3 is TGTGCCAGCAGTCCAATTAGCGGGAGAACTATAGATGCGCAGTATTTT.